This entry is about one T cell receptor beta chain. No antigen is known for it. V gave up 2 bases and J gave up 0 bases; unmatched junction bases: 6. This CDR3 spans 15 amino acids. The germline V gene encodes CDR1 SQVTM and CDR2 ANQGSEA. CD45RO-negative, CCR7-positively selected cells formed the naive CD8 fraction, excluding terminally differentiated effector memory CD45RA+ cells. These data are taken from a study of shared clonotypes between healthy human individuals. Study summary: Every donor yielded three CD4 naive, three CD4 memory, two CD8 naive and one CD8 memory plate.

Deep-level running was used for the assay. Each cell subset's genomic DNA was divided evenly among several immunoSEQ plates. Data came from immunoSEQ multiplex PCR; TCRdb stores just in-frame clones and leaves some out. The sample has a few million clones, around 95% seen once. Study results and caveats: The authors expected sequencing depth to affect clonotype sharing among donors.

Sequenced input: naive CD8+ T cells from PBMCs. This clonotype was sampled from a man between 18 and 29 years old in good health. Some clones in this sample may be carry-over from other donors' samples. The chain combines TRBV29-1 with TRBJ1-2; 7 nucleotides agree with TRBD1. The CDR3 DNA sequence: TGCAGCGTTGAACCTACCGGGACAGCTAACTATGGCTACACCTTC. It translates to CSVEPTGTANYGYTF.